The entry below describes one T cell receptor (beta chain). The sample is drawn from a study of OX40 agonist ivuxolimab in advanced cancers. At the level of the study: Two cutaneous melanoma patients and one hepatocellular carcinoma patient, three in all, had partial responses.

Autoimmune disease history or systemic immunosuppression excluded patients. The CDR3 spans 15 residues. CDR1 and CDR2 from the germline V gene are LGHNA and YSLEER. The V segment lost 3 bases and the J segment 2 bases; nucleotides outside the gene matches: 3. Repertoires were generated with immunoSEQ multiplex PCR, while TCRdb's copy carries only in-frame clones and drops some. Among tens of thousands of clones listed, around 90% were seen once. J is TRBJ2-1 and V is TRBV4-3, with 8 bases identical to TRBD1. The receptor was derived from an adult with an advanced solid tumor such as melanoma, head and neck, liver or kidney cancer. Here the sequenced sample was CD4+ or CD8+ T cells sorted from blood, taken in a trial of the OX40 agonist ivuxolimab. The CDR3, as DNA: TGCGCCAGCAGCCACGACAGGGGTACCTACAATGAGCAGTTCTTC. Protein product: CASSHDRGTYNEQFF.